Here is one TCR beta chain with its context. V shed 2 bases, J shed 0 bases, and the junction held 5 bases outside the gene matches. Germline lookup yields CDR1 SGHKS and CDR2 YYEKEE (reference sequence). This CDR3 has 15 residues. The data belong to a study of blood T cell repertoires in COVID-19. Seattle patients were enrolled while actively infected and followed longitudinally. Authors' methods: Amplification of reference gene primers was used by the study to estimate nucleated cell counts. The assay was immunoSEQ multiplex PCR, and TCRdb's table has in-frame clones only and misses some. From that table come the V and J calls and clone size; the DNA was used to work out D and trimming. The sample shows about 320,000 clones, more than 70% of them seen only once.

This chain links TRBV5-5 with TRBJ2-7; 7 bases are a match to TRBD1. The clonotype originates from a woman aged 25 to 45 with COVID-19, enrolled during active disease. Sequenced material: peripheral blood. CDR3 nucleotides: TGTGCCAGCAGCTTTTTCCGGGACAGCTCCTACGAGCAGTACTTC. Translating gives CASSFFRDSSYEQYF. Together with reference TRBV5-5 and TRBJ2-7, the CDR3 gives the full variable domain: DAGVTQSPTHLIKTRGQQVTLRCSPISGHKSVSWYQQVLGQGPQFIFQYYEKEERGRGNFPDRFSARQFPNYSSELNVNALLLGDSALYLCASSFFRDSSYEQYFGPGTRLTVT.